This TCR beta chain comes out of a study of cytomegalovirus exposure and HLA in healthy donors (dated by TCRdb to 2016 to 2017). Regarding the research as a whole: According to an earlier analysis of several hundred of the donors, about 180 million T cells yielded approximately 120 million unique TCR beta sequences and 276 Gb of sequence data. The study used immunosequencing to profile the T cell repertoires of approximately 640 subjects and linked those repertoires to cytomegalovirus serostatus. Among the roughly 400 genotyped donors, around 81% belonged to the genetic ancestry cluster associated with self-reported Caucasian donors. An earlier analysis of approximately 630 of the donors applied high-throughput TCR beta sequencing to assess whether each TCR beta V gene segment acted as functional or pseudogenic. Besides the first cohort of roughly 660 subjects, a separate validation cohort made up of 90 to 150 different subjects was used. An early release that covered about 600 HLA-typed donors contained approximately 300 gigabases of sequencing data and some 87 million unique TCR sequences. A later genetic analysis took genome-wide SNP genotypes for about 60% of the roughly 670 donors and used that subset as a discovery cohort. The study aimed to test whether signatures of past pathogen exposure could be identified by cataloging public T cell receptors. To study patterns of TCR occurrence, a later analysis re-analyzed previously published TCR beta repertoires from 666 donors and added high-resolution HLA genotyping. To predict cytomegalovirus infection status, the study brought together high-throughput TCR immunosequencing, statistical association of individual TCRs with disease status, and machine learning. Donor age, sex, ethnicity and CMV serostatus were collected together with the repertoire data. Among some 410 genotyped donors of the cohort, an average of approximately 230,000 unique TCR beta nucleotide sequences were sequenced per donor, about a sixth of them non-productive. All discovery cohort repertoires had been generated on a single sequencing platform. Rather than using new phenotypic data, the later analysis identified candidate immune exposures from TCR beta sequences and from how often those sequences occurred across donors. HLA typing included class I and class II loci at four-digit resolution. Four to six DR-DQ haplotypes were handled as single units for association and clustering, since linkage in the cohort was strong. Typing coverage varied by locus: 629-630 donors for A, B, C, DRB1 and DQB1; around 560 for DQA1; nearly 610 for DPA1; fewer than 480 for DPB1.

Libraries were constructed by the immunoSEQ multiplex PCR assay. The multiplex PCR relied on a mix of 60 forward primers for TCR Vbeta segments and 13 reverse primers for TCR Jbeta segments. Amplification of the CDR3 region of rearranged TCR beta genes was performed with a multiplex PCR assay on genomic DNA. On the Illumina HiSeq System, the amplified TCR beta libraries were sequenced as 87-base-pair reads. The published analysis was carried out like this. A later analysis counted 65 million to 90 million unique TCR beta chains across the 670 or so repertoires, and some 11 million of these chains were shared by at least two donors. To remove PCR and sequencing errors, raw reads were error-corrected and collapsed into unique sequences using a nearest-neighbor algorithm that merged closely related sequences. V, D and J gene segments were assigned by aligning CDR3 sequences to IMGT reference sequences. For a sequence to be retained, at least a six-nucleotide match to both a V gene segment and a J gene segment was required. Rearrangements were called productive when the CDR3 lacked stop codons and stayed in frame with V and J; all others were non-productive. CDR3 was defined by IMGT convention, running from the second conserved V-encoded cysteine to the conserved J-encoded phenylalanine. In an earlier analysis of just under 600 of the donors, sequences lacking an unambiguous match to a single V gene segment were excluded. In an earlier analysis of 500 to 750 of the donors, V segments were called functional above 56.7% productive rearrangements and were called segregating when the between-donor standard deviation exceeded 5%. To diagnose cytomegalovirus status from the catalog of TCR beta chain sequences, a statistical classification framework was built. In a later analysis, TCR nucleotide sequences were compared against IMGT/GENE-DB human TR gene sequences so that V and J genes could be assigned. In a later analysis, CDR3 sequences and most-parsimonious VDJ recombination scenarios were assigned using the TCRdist pipeline. In a later analysis, each TCR beta chain was defined by its CDR3 amino acid sequence together with its V-gene family, and reads without a unique V-gene family were excluded. To address suspected cross-contamination and a sequencing artifact, a later analysis removed 592 highly shared, low-generation-probability nucleotide sequences. In a later analysis, a clonal expansion index for each public chain was calculated from normalized within-repertoire ranks of inferred template counts. Generation probabilities in a later analysis came from a VDJ recombination model fitted to out-of-frame rearrangements, and those results were checked against IGoR. In a later analysis, TCR-TCR, TCR-HLA and TCR-CMV co-occurrence was scored with hypergeometric tests, and a repertoire-size bias correction was applied to TCR pairs. A later analysis estimated false discovery rates by permuting HLA or CMV assignments 20 times. In a later analysis, co-occurring TCRs were grouped with DBSCAN, and TCRdist sequence similarity was added when clustering was performed within HLA-allele-positive subsets. For co-occurrence clustering, repertoires with fewer than 30,000 or more than 120,000 public chains were excluded, along with five or six repertoires with anomalous nucleotide sharing. The table was pulled from immuneACCESS by TCRdb, which kept in-frame rearrangements only. Such tables lose some clones; where checked, under half of the loss comes from unresolved V genes, and the rest has no known cause. That table supplies the V and J calls and clone size; D and trimming were determined from the DNA. The sample table lists 110,000 to 150,000 clones, around 80% of them with a count of one. The ten largest clones represent roughly 2.9% of the sample.

This clone was seen just once. Its antigen is currently not known. Per-nucleotide qualities are absent, and no much larger clonotype sits a single base away. From the cysteine up to the phenylalanine, the CDR3 has a length of 10 residues. Only CDR3 DNA is held: 30 bases, read in frame from base 1. CDR1 DFQATT and CDR2 SNEGSKA are derived from the germline V gene (reference sequence). Trimming at the junction amounts to 2 bases on V and 7 bases on J, and the germline ends lie 6 bases apart. Beyond this particular receptor, the publication reports: According to the authors, the approach could potentially be generalized to other disease states and immunological phenotypes. Compared with the approximately 720-donor mean, donors in an Asian-associated ancestry cluster had fewer N-insertions in productive TCRs, according to a later genetic analysis. Most CMV-associated TCR beta chains appeared to be HLA-restricted in a later analysis, and the HLA associations seemed to be driven largely by CMV exposure. HLA typing was unavailable for some donors at each locus, so association tests used only the typed subset. The study gave a list of some 150 TCR beta chains associated with cytomegalovirus. A later analysis reported that several top co-occurrence clusters appeared linked to parvovirus B19, influenza, CMV and Epstein-Barr virus. In a later genetic analysis, a missense DCLRE1C variant was associated with V-gene and J-gene trimming of TCR beta chains, and the association was replicated in an independent cohort. In this cohort, only TCR beta chains were sequenced, and detectable features were limited by the absence of alpha or paired-chain data. A group of highly shared sequence variants was considered likely to be a technical artifact of the sequencing pipeline. For the cohort, immune exposure information was limited to CMV serostatus. Sequencing depth was assumed to be roughly uniform across donors in the presence/absence analyses, though that assumption may not hold. Across donors, most TCR sequences were observed very rarely, whereas some public TCRs were present in many individuals. Cytomegalovirus status was reported to be diagnosed by the classifier with high specificity and sensitivity in both the original and validation cohorts. Linkage disequilibrium might explain the correlated functional status among segregating V segments, but an unknown experimental factor could not be excluded. Some IMGT-functional V segments, including TRBV6-2 and TRBV6-3, could not be told apart with the 87-base-pair reads, so those segments were excluded. A later analysis associated 17,000 or so TCR beta sequences with specific HLA alleles at a false discovery rate of 0.05. A few of the identified cytomegalovirus-associated TCR beta chains were confirmed in vitro to be specific for cytomegalovirus antigens. In a later analysis, TCR association rates were found to vary across HLA loci, with the most associated TCRs seen for DRB1 alleles and the fewest for HLA-C alleles. In a later analysis, HLA-associated TCR beta chains showed more clonal expansion and lower generation probabilities than non-associated chains that were equally common. In an earlier analysis of 587 of the donors, most TCR beta V segments appeared in productive rearrangements about 90% or about 30% of the time, broadly matching IMGT annotations. Roughly 17 rarely observed V segments, including chromosome 9 orphons, were excluded from the earlier analysis of approximately 500 of the donors because counts were too low. When HLA alleles, especially DR and DQ, strongly co-occurred, TCR associations were difficult to assign to individual alleles. A further reported finding was that TCR beta sequences accurately predicted the HLA-A and HLA-B alleles for most subjects in the first cohort.

In total, roughly 670 healthy bone marrow donors made up the cohort. At the time of sampling, all cohort members were nominally healthy, though unrecorded immune exposures were likely present. The donor tested CMV seronegative, placing the donor among the 300 to 400 seronegative members of the cohort. A peripheral blood sample was provided by each donor, and peripheral blood mononuclear cells were used for TCR beta sequencing. The Qiagen DNeasy Blood Extraction Kit was used to extract genomic DNA from the blood cell samples. Sequencing was done on a sample of PBMCs. The rearrangement combines TRBV20-1 with TRBJ2-7; no D segment can be confidently identified. The clonotype originates from a female donor in good health and CMV-seronegative. The CDR3: CSARSFEQYF. The DNA sequence is as follows: TGCAGTGCTAGATCGTTTGAGCAGTACTTC.